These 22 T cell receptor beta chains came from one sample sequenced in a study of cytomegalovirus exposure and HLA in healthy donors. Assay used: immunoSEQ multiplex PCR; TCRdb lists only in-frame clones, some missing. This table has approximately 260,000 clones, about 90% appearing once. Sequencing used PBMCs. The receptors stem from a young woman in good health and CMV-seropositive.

The CDR3 is CASSQHRGQPQHF. CDR3 DNA sequence: TGCGCCAGCAGCCAGCACAGGGGCCAGCCCCAGCATTTT. This chain links TRBV4-1 with TRBJ1-5; 7 nucleotides align to TRBD1. CDR1 and CDR2 from the germline V gene are MGHRA and YSYEKL. With V trimmed by 3 bases and J by 7 bases, 3 bases remained unmatched. The length of the CDR3 is 13 residues.

CDR3 sequence: CASSVFFGQGGSTQYF. The CDR3 bases are TGTGCCAGCAGCGTATTCTTTGGACAGGGCGGGTCAACGCAGTATTTT. V gene TRBV9 combines with J gene TRBJ2-3; 8 nucleotides agree with TRBD1. CDR1 and CDR2 (germline): SGDLS, YYNGEE. The V and J ends lost 1 base and 9 bases, in that order; junction bases with no gene match: 13. The CDR3 is 16 residues long.

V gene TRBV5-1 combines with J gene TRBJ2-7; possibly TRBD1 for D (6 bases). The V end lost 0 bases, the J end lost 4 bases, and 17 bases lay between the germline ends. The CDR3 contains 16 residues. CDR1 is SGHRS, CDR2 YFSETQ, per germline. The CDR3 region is CASSLVVGGEKYEQYF. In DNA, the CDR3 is TGCGCCAGCAGCTTGGTCGTAGGGGGTGAAAAATACGAGCAGTACTTC.

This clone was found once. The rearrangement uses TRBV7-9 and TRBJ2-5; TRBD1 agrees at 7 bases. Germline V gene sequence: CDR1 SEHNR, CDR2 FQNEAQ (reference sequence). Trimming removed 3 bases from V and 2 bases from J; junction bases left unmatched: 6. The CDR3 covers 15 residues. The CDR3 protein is CASSLGQIQQETQYF. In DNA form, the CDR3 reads TGTGCCAGCAGCTTGGGACAGATACAACAAGAGACCCAGTACTTC.

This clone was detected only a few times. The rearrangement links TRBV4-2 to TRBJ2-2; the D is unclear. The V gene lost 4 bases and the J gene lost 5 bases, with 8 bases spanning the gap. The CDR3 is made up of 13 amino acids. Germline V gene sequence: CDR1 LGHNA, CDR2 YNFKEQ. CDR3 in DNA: TGTGCCAGCAGCCCGGGTTTTACCGGGGAGCTGTTTTTT. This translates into CASSPGFTGELFF.

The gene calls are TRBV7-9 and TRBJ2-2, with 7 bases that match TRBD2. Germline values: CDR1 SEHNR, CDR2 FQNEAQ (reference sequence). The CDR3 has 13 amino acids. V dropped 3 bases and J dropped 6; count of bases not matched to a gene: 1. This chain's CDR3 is CASSLGGAGELFF. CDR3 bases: TGTGCCAGCAGCTTGGGGGGGGCCGGGGAGCTGTTTTTT. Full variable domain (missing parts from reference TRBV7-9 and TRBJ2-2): DTGVSQNPRHKITKRGQNVTFRCDPISEHNRLYWYRQTLGQGPEFLTYFQNEAQLEKSRLLSDRFSAERPKGSFSTLEIQRTEQGDSAMYLCASSLGGAGELFFGEGSRLTVL.

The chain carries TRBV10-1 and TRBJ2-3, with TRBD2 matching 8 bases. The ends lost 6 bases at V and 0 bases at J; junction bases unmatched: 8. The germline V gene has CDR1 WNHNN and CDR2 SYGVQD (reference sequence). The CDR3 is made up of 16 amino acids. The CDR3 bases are TGCGCCAGCAGAGTCCAGCGGGAGTATAGCACAGATACGCAGTATTTT. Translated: CASRVQREYSTDTQYF.

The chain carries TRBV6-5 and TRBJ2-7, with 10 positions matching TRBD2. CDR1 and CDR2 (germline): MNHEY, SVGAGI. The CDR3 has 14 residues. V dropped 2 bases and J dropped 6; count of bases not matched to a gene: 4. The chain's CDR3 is CASSYGLAGVEQYF. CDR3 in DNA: TGTGCCAGCAGTTACGGGCTAGCGGGAGTCGAGCAGTACTTC.

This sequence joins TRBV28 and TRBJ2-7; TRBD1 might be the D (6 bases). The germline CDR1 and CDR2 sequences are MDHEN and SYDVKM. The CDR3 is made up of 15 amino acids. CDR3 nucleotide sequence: TGTCGCAGCGTCCCCTGGCAGGGGAGCTCCTACGAGCAGTACTTC. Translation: CRSVPWQGSSYEQYF.

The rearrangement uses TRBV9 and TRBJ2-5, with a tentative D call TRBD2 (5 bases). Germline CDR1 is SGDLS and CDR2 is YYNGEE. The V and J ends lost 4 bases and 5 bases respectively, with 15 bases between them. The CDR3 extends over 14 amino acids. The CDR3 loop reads CASSRGPSQETQYF. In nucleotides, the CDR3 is TGTGCCAGCAGCCGAGGGCCTAGCCAGGAGACCCAGTACTTC.

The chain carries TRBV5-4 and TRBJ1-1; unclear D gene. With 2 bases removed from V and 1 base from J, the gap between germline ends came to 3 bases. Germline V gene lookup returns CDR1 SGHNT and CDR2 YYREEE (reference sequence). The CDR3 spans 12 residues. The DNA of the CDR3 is TGTGCCAGCAGCTTTAAGAACACTGAAGCTTTCTTT. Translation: CASSFKNTEAFF.

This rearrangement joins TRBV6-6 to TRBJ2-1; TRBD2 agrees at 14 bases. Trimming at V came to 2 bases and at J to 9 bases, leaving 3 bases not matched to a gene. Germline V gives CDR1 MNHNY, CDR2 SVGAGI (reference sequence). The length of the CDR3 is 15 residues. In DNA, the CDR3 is TGTGCCAGCAGTTACGGGACTAGCGGGAGAGGTGAGCAGTTCTTC. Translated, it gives CASSYGTSGRGEQFF.

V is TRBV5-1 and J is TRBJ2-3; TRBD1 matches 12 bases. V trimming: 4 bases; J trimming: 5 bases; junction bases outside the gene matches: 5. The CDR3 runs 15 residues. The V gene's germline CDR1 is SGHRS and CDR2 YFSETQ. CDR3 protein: CASSLGQGAGDTQYF. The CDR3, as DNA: TGCGCCAGCAGCCTGGGACAGGGGGCGGGAGATACGCAGTATTTT.

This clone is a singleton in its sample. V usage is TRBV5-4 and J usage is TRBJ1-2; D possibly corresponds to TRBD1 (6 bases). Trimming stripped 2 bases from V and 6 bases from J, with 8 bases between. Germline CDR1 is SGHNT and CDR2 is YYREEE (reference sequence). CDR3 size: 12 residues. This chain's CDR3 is CASSFHRDGYTF. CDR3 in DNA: TGTGCCAGCAGCTTCCACAGGGATGGCTACACCTTC.

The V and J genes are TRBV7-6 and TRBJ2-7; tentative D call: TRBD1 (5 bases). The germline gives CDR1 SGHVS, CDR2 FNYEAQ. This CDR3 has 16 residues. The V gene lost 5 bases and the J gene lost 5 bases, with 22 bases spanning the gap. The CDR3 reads CASSPRQLLRIHEQYF. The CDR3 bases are TGTGCCAGCAGCCCGAGACAGCTCCTGCGGATCCACGAGCAGTACTTC.

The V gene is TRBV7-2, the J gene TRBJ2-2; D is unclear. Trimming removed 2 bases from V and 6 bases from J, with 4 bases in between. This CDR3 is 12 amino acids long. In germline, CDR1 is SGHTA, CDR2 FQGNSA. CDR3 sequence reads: CASSLSSGELFF. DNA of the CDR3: TGTGCCAGCAGCTTATCGTCCGGGGAGCTGTTTTTT.

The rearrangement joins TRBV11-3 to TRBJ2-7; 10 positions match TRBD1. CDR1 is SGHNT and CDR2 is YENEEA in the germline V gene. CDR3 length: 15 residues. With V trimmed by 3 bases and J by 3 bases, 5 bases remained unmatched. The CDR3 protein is CASSLPGTGVYEQYF. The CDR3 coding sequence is TGTGCCAGCAGCTTGCCCGGGACAGGGGTCTACGAGCAGTACTTC.

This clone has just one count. The CDR3 loop is CASSSLTGAGANVLTF. CDR3 in DNA: TGTGCCAGCAGTTCGCTCACAGGCGCCGGGGCCAACGTCCTGACTTTC. The genes are TRBV11-2 and TRBJ2-6, with D possibly TRBD1 on 5 matching bases. Trimming removed 6 bases from V and 4 bases from J, with 16 bases in between. Per the germline V gene, CDR1 is SGHAT and CDR2 is FQNNGV. This CDR3 is 16 amino acids long.

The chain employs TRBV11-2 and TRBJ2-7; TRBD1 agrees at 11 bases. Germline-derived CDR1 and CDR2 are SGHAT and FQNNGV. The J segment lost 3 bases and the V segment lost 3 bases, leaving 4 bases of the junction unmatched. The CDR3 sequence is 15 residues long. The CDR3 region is CASSFMGQGVYEQYF. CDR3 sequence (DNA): TGTGCCAGCAGCTTTATGGGACAGGGGGTCTACGAGCAGTACTTC.

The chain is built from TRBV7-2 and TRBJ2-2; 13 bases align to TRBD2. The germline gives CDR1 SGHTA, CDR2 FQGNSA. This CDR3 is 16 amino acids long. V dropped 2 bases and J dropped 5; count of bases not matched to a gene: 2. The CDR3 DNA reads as TGTGCCAGCAGCTTATTGGGACTAGCGGGGACCGGGGAGCTGTTTTTT. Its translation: CASSLLGLAGTGELFF.

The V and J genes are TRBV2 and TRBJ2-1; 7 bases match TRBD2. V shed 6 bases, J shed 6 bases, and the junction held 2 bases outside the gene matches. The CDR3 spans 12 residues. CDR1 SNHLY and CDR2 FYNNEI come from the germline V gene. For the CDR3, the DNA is TGTGCCAGCAGCGGACTAGGCAATGAGCAGTTCTTC. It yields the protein CASSGLGNEQFF.

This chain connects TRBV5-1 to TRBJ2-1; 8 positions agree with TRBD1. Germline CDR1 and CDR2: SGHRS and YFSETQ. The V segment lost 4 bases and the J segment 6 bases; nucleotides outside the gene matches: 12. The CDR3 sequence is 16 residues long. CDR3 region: CASSAAGGSTLNEQFF. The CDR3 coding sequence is TGCGCCAGCAGCGCCGCAGGGGGCTCCACCCTCAATGAGCAGTTCTTC.